The following is a TCR beta chain sequence with its context. In the original processing: Amplified reference gene primers provided the basis for estimating nucleated cell counts. Measured with immunoSEQ multiplex PCR; TCRdb has only the in-frame clones, and not every one. V and J calls and clone size follow that table, whereas D and trimming were derived from the DNA. This sample yields approximately 97,000 clones, of which 90% are seen a single time; 1.5% to 2% belongs to the top ten. The CDR3 extends over 15 amino acids. Germline CDR1 SNHLY, CDR2 FYNNEI. With 2 bases clipped from V and 1 base from J, the junction kept 4 bases outside the gene matches. This entry is derived from a study of blood T cell repertoires in COVID-19. For the study at large: Both acute and convalescent COVID-19 samples were obtained from the United States, Italy and Spain. The analysed material was cDNA or gDNA that came from T cells, B-cell-depleted T cells, or PBMCs.

This TCR was recovered from a man in his sixties with acute or convalescent COVID-19. Material for sequencing was peripheral blood. The gene calls are TRBV2 and TRBJ1-2, with 7 positions matching TRBD1. In DNA, the CDR3 is TGTGCCAGCAGTGAATTTCAGGGGGATAACTATGGCTACACCTTC. Its translation: CASSEFQGDNYGYTF.